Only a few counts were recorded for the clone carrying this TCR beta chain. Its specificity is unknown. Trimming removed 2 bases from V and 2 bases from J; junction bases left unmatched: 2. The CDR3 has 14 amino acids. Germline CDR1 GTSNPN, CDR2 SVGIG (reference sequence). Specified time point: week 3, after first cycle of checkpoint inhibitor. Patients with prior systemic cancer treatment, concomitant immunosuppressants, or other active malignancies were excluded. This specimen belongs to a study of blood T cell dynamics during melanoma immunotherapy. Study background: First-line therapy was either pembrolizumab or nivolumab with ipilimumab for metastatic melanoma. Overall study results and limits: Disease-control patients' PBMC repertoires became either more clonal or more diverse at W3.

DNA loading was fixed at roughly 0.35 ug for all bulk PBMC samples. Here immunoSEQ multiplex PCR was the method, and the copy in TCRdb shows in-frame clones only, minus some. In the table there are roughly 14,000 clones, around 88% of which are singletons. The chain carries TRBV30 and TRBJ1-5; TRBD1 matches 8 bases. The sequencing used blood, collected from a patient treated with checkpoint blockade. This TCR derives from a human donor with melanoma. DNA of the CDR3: TGTGCCTGGAGTTACAGGGGGGGCAATCAGCCCCAGCATTTT. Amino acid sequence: CAWSYRGGNQPQHF.